Sequencing of this TCR beta chain was carried out in a study of T cell repertoires in cytomegalovirus infection. Study in general: Evidence of both CMV infection and a matching HLA type came from public TCR beta signatures. Findings and limits, study-wide: The ex vivo response was dominated by HLA-C-restricted CMV-specific TCR beta clonotypes.

TCRdb used MiXCR to reprocess the reads, holding one entry per CDR3 protein. This table holds approximately 750,000 distinct CDR3 sequences, less than 40% found once. This clonotype has a handful of counts. Its target is not known. The sequenced sample was PBMCs. The receptor comes from a human donor in good health (CMV status not recorded). Some clones in this sample may be carry-over from other donors' samples.

CDR3 sequence: CASSIDRGLPQHF. In DNA, the CDR3 is TGTGCCAGTAGTATAGATCGGGGGCTGCCCCAGCATTTT. The chain links TRBV19 to TRBJ1-5, with D perhaps matching TRBD1 (6 bases). Between the trimmed V and J ends, which lost 0 bases and 9 bases, there was a span of 9 bases. The CDR3 totals 13 residues. Germline V gene lookup returns CDR1 LNHDA and CDR2 SQIVND (reference sequence).